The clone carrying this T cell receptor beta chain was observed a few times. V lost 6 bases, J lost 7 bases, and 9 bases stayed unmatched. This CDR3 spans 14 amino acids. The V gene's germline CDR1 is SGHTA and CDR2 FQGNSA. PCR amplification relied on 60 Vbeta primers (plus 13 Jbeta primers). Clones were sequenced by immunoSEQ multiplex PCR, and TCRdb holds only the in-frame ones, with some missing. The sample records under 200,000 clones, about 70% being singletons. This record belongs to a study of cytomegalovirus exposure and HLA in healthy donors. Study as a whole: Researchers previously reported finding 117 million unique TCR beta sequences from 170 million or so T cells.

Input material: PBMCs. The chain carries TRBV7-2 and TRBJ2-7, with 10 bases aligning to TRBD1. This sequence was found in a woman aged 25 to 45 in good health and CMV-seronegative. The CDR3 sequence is CASRNDRGPGEQYF. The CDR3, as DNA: TGTGCCAGCAGAAACGACAGGGGGCCGGGGGAGCAGTACTTC.